A single sample is the source of the 27 T cell receptor beta chains below, sequenced in a study of cytomegalovirus exposure and HLA in healthy donors (dated by TCRdb to 2017 to 2019). The method behind the library was the immunoSEQ multiplex PCR assay. For the multiplex PCR, a mixture combining 60 forward primers for TCR Vbeta segments and 13 reverse primers for TCR Jbeta segments was used. Not all clones reach the TCRdb copy of this immuneACCESS table, which keeps in-frame sequences only. Checked studies attribute under half of the gap to unresolved V genes and leave the rest unexplained. The sample table holds roughly 190,000 clones, of which about 80% were seen once. Roughly 2.8% of the sample lies in the top ten. Sequenced sample: PBMCs. These receptors were collected from a woman aged 45-65 years in good health and CMV-seropositive.

The chain links TRBV30 to TRBJ2-1; TRBD2 matches 9 bases. CDR3 size: 15 residues. Losses at the gene ends were 5 bases for V and 5 bases for J; bases not matched to a gene: 10. CDR1 and CDR2 (germline): GTSNPN, SVGIG (reference sequence). CDR3 sequence: CAWGGLGLANNEQFF. CDR3 bases: TGTGCCTGGGGGGGGCTCGGACTAGCGAACAATGAGCAGTTCTTC.

The genes are TRBV27 and TRBJ2-7; perhaps TRBD1 as D (6 bases). Trimming took 0 bases from V and 5 from J, leaving 11 bases between them. The CDR3 is 14 amino acids. The germline CDR1 and CDR2 sequences are MNHEY and SMNVEV (reference sequence). CDR3: CASSLSAGVHEQYF. CDR3 in DNA: TGTGCCAGCAGTTTATCGGCAGGGGTGCACGAGCAGTACTTC.

V usage is TRBV5-1 and J usage is TRBJ1-1; TRBD1 is a possible D gene (5 bases). Trimming took off 0 bases at V and 0 bases at J, with 12 bases between the two ends. The CDR3 is made up of 16 amino acids. The germline gives CDR1 SGHRS, CDR2 YFSETQ. The CDR3 region has the DNA TGCGCCAGCAGCTTGGCCTCGGGACTTCTGAACACTGAAGCTTTCTTT. The encoded protein is CASSLASGLLNTEAFF. Variable domain in full (rest from reference TRBV5-1 and TRBJ1-1): KAGVTQTPRYLIKTRGQQVTLSCSPISGHRSVSWYQQTPGQGLQFLFEYFSETQRNKGNFPGRFSGRQFSNSRSEMNVSTLELGDSALYLCASSLASGLLNTEAFFGQGTRLTVV.

This chain connects TRBV28 to TRBJ2-1; 14 nucleotides match TRBD2. Germline CDR1 is MDHEN and CDR2 is SYDVKM. J lost 8 bases, V lost 6 bases, and 9 bases had no gene match. This CDR3 has 16 residues. CDR3 DNA: TGTGCCAGCAGCAGACTAGCGGGGGGGACCGAGGATGAGCAGTTCTTC. It translates to CASSRLAGGTEDEQFF.

This rearrangement joins TRBV11-3 to TRBJ1-3, with a tentative D call TRBD1 (6 bases). The V end was cut by 6 bases, the J end by 5 bases, with 11 bases between. The CDR3 runs 13 residues. The germline gives CDR1 SGHNT, CDR2 YENEEA. CDR3 nucleotides: TGTGCCAGCAGTCAGGGGATGAGAAACACCATATATTTT. It is translated as CASSQGMRNTIYF.

The chain links TRBV5-4 to TRBJ2-3, with 10 bases lining up with TRBD2. V trimming: 4 bases; J trimming: 5 bases; junction bases outside the gene matches: 7. The CDR3 has 15 residues. CDR1 and CDR2 from the germline V gene are SGHNT and YYREEE (reference sequence). The CDR3 DNA reads TGTGCCAGCAGCCACCAGCGGGGGGGCCTAGATACGCAGTATTTT. Translating gives CASSHQRGGLDTQYF.

V is TRBV5-1 and J is TRBJ1-2; possibly TRBD1 for D (6 bases). Germline V CDR1 and CDR2: SGHRS, YFSETQ. CDR3 length: 13 amino acids. V lost 4 bases and J 2 bases, leaving 9 bases between the germline ends. CDR3 residues: CASSDRSNYGYTF. CDR3 coding DNA: TGCGCCAGCAGCGACAGGTCCAACTATGGCTACACCTTC. The full variable domain, completed using reference TRBV5-1 and TRBJ1-2, is KAGVTQTPRYLIKTRGQQVTLSCSPISGHRSVSWYQQTPGQGLQFLFEYFSETQRNKGNFPGRFSGRQFSNSRSEMNVSTLELGDSALYLCASSDRSNYGYTFGSGTRLTVV.

This sequence joins TRBV18 and TRBJ1-4; 7 bases are a match to TRBD1. The junction had 7 bases not matched to a gene; V was cut back by 1 base and J by 5 bases. The CDR3 totals 16 residues. Germline CDR1 reads KGHSH; CDR2 reads LQKENI. DNA of the CDR3: TGTGCCAGCTCACCACAGGGGGCGAAGGGAAATGAAAAACTGTTTTTT. It specifies CASSPQGAKGNEKLFF.

The V gene is TRBV5-5, the J gene TRBJ2-1, with unresolved D. Germline assignment: CDR1 SGHKS and CDR2 YYEKEE (reference sequence). The V end lost 4 bases, the J end lost 7 bases, and 12 bases lay between the germline ends. There are 13 residues in the CDR3. The CDR3 region has the DNA TGTGCCAGCAGCCCCAATTCTCGGAATGAGCAGTTCTTC. Translation gives CASSPNSRNEQFF.

The chain joins TRBV7-3 to TRBJ2-1, with D maybe TRBD2 (7 bases). The CDR3 has 14 amino acids. V lost 5 bases to trimming and J lost 9 bases, with 17 bases between them. Germline lookup yields CDR1 SGHTA and CDR2 FQGTGA. CDR3 loop: CASSGVGGGAEQFF. The CDR3 DNA follows: TGTGCCAGCAGCGGTGTAGGGGGGGGCGCTGAGCAGTTCTTC.

The chain recombines TRBV13 with TRBJ1-2, with D unclear. Germline CDR1 PRHDT, CDR2 FYEKMQ (reference sequence). V dropped 0 bases and J dropped 1 base, with 12 bases sitting between them. This CDR3 is built from 16 residues. CDR3 residues: CASSLGLPGNNYGYTF. CDR3 DNA: TGTGCCAGCAGCTTAGGCCTCCCCGGGAATAACTATGGCTACACCTTC.

The chain is built from TRBV29-1 and TRBJ2-2; TRBD2 might be the D (7 bases). The CDR3 length is 13 residues. V lost 7 bases and J lost 15, with 24 bases in between. In germline, CDR1 is SQVTM, CDR2 ANQGSEA. DNA for the CDR3: TGCAGCGAACGGAAGGGGGGGCAGTTGAAGTTGTTTTTT. It encodes CSERKGGQLKLFF.

This rearrangement joins TRBV6-5 to TRBJ2-2; the match to TRBD1 covers 7 bases. Germline CDR1 reads MNHEY; CDR2 reads SVGAGI. Germline trimming cut 6 bases from V and 4 bases from J; bases unmatched to any gene: 8. CDR3 length: 15 residues. This chain's CDR3 is CASRTRGRGTGELFF. The DNA of the CDR3 is TGTGCCAGCAGGACGAGGGGGCGCGGCACCGGGGAGCTGTTTTTT.

The chain has TRBV10-1 and TRBJ1-1, with 9 bases matching TRBD1. The CDR3 covers 16 residues. CDR1 is WNHNN, CDR2 SYGVQD, per germline (reference sequence). V gave up 4 bases and J gave up 3 bases; unmatched junction bases: 9. The CDR3 sequence: CASSATPGQGDTEAFF. The CDR3 DNA follows: TGCGCCAGCAGTGCAACCCCGGGACAGGGAGACACTGAAGCTTTCTTT.

The chain employs TRBV10-3 and TRBJ1-2; D not certain. V shed 3 bases and J shed 4 bases, with 9 bases lying between them. The length of the CDR3 is 13 residues. CDR1 is ENHRY and CDR2 is SYGVKD in the germline V gene. The CDR3 loop is CAISDEGVYGYTF. The CDR3 DNA reads TGTGCCATCAGTGATGAGGGCGTCTATGGCTACACCTTC.

The genes are TRBV7-3 and TRBJ2-7; D is possibly TRBD1 (6 bases). V was trimmed by 5 bases and J by 1 base, leaving 12 bases between them. The germline gives CDR1 SGHTA, CDR2 FQGTGA. The CDR3 extends over 14 amino acids. CDR3 DNA: TGTGCCAGCAGCCCGCACAGGGATTCCTACGAGCAGTACTTC. Translation gives CASSPHRDSYEQYF. Combining the CDR3 with reference TRBV7-3 and TRBJ2-7 gives the whole variable domain GAGVSQTPSNKVTEKGKYVELRCDPISGHTALYWYRQSLGQGPEFLIYFQGTGAADDSGLPNDRFFAVRPEGSVSTLKIQRTERGDSAVYLCASSPHRDSYEQYFGPGTRLTVT.

The chain recombines TRBV28 with TRBJ1-5; D remains unclear. The CDR3 totals 16 residues. Germline V CDR1 and CDR2: MDHEN, SYDVKM. Between the trimmed V and J ends, which lost 5 bases and 5 bases, there was a span of 19 bases. The CDR3 nucleotides read TGTGCCAGCAGTCTAACTTCCGGGATCCCATATCAGCCCCAGCATTTT. As protein: CASSLTSGIPYQPQHF.

In regard to this clone: The junction departs from the called germline gene at one end, perhaps through a read error. The chain carries TRBV7-7 and TRBJ2-5; D is perhaps TRBD1 (6 bases). This CDR3 has 15 residues. Germline-derived CDR1 and CDR2 are SSHAT and FNYEAQ (reference sequence). CDR3 region: CASSLNGDTQETQYF. In DNA, the CDR3 is TGTGCTAGCAGCTTAAACGGGGACACCCAAGAGACCCAGTACTTC.

The table lists this clone with a count of one. The V call is TRBV5-1, the J call TRBJ2-3; TRBD1 matches 10 bases. CDR3 size: 14 residues. V shed 0 bases and J 6 bases; nucleotides not matched to a gene: 1. In germline, CDR1 is SGHRS, CDR2 YFSETQ. As DNA, the CDR3 is TGCGCCAGCAGCTTGGTGACAGGGGGCGATACGCAGTATTTT. It is translated as CASSLVTGGDTQYF.

V and J are TRBV6-1 and TRBJ1-2; no reliable D call. The germline V gene encodes CDR1 MNHNS and CDR2 SASEGT. The germline V and J ends were trimmed by 6 bases and 2 bases, with 13 bases remaining between them. CDR3 length: 14 amino acids. DNA for the CDR3: TGTGCCAGCAGGGAGTCGGGAAGGAACTATGGCTACACCTTC. It is translated as CASRESGRNYGYTF.

This clone has a handful of counts. The same CDR3 arises from other DNA sequences in this sample as well. This chain links TRBV5-1 with TRBJ2-1; TRBD1 aligns across 8 bases. This CDR3 comprises 13 residues. Germline V gives CDR1 SGHRS, CDR2 YFSETQ. Trimming at V came to 0 bases and at J to 7 bases, leaving 0 bases not matched to a gene. CDR3 in amino acids: CASSLGQGNEQFF. The CDR3 nucleotides read TGCGCCAGCAGCTTGGGACAGGGGAATGAGCAGTTCTTC.

The gene calls are TRBV7-3 and TRBJ1-1, with TRBD1 matching 9 bases. J was trimmed by 4 bases and V by 4 bases; bases with no gene match: 7. This CDR3 region has 15 residues. CDR1 SGHTA and CDR2 FQGTGA come from the germline V gene. Here the CDR3 DNA reads TGTGCCAGCAGCTCCGGGACAGGGTTTAGCACTGAAGCTTTCTTT. Amino acids: CASSSGTGFSTEAFF.

The rearrangement uses TRBV5-1 and TRBJ2-3; D unclear. This CDR3 comprises 14 residues. Trimming removed 1 base from V and 2 bases from J, with 8 bases in between. Germline V gene sequence: CDR1 SGHRS, CDR2 YFSETQ. The chain's CDR3 is CASSLTTITDTQYF. In nucleotides, the CDR3 is TGCGCCAGCAGCTTGACGACAATCACAGATACGCAGTATTTT.

The rearrangement links TRBV18 to TRBJ2-3; tentatively, D is TRBD2 (5 bases). CDR3 size: 15 residues. V lost 3 bases, J lost 5 bases, and 15 bases lay in between. The germline CDR1 and CDR2 sequences are KGHSH and LQKENI. As DNA, the CDR3 is TGTGCCAGCTCACCCCCGCGAGCCGGGGAAGATACGCAGTATTTT. It is translated as CASSPPRAGEDTQYF.

The chain carries TRBV7-9 and TRBJ2-1; a weak D match, TRBD2 (6 bases). V was shortened by 5 bases and J by 5 bases, with 13 bases between the two germline ends. The germline V gene has CDR1 SEHNR and CDR2 FQNEAQ (reference sequence). CDR3 length: 14 residues. The CDR3 DNA is TGTGCCAGCAGCACTACGGGGGTTAACAATGAGCAGTTCTTC. Amino acid sequence: CASSTTGVNNEQFF.

This clone showed up just a few times. DNA of the CDR3: TGTGCCACCAGCAGAGCCGACACCTACAATGAGCAGTTCTTC. Amino acids: CATSRADTYNEQFF. The V and J genes are TRBV15 and TRBJ2-1; the D is unclear. Germline CDR1 LNHNV, CDR2 YYDKDF (reference sequence). The V gene lost 1 base and the J gene lost 2 bases, with 6 bases spanning the gap. This CDR3 is built from 14 residues.

The chain couples TRBV6-1 to TRBJ1-2; 9 nucleotides line up with TRBD1. This CDR3 contains 14 residues. CDR1 and CDR2 from the germline V gene are MNHNS and SASEGT. V was clipped by 3 bases and J by 5 bases; unmatched bases: 4. CDR3 loop: CASSENRGPYGYTF. The CDR3 bases are TGTGCCAGCAGTGAGAACAGGGGGCCTTATGGCTACACCTTC.